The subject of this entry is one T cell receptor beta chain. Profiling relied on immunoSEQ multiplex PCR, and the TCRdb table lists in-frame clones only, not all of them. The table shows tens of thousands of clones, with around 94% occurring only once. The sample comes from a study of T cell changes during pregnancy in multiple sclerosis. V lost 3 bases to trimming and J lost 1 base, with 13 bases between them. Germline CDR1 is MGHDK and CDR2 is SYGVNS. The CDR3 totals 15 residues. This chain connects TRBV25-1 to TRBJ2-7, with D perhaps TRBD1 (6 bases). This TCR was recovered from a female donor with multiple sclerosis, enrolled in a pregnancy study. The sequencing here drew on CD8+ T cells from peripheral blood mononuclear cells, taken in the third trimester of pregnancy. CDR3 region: CASSDSGQSSYEQYF. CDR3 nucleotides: TGTGCCAGCAGTGACTCAGGACAGAGTTCCTACGAGCAGTACTTC.